This T cell receptor beta chain was retrieved from a study of cytomegalovirus exposure and HLA in healthy donors. A few counts support this clone. Its antigen is not identified. The PCR ran on 60 Vbeta and 13 Jbeta primers. The protocol was immunoSEQ multiplex PCR, while the TCRdb copy is restricted to in-frame clones and leaves out a portion. Here the sample spans 120,000 or so clones, more than 60% being singletons. Germline lookup yields CDR1 SGHDT and CDR2 YYEEEE. CDR3 length: 11 residues. J gave up 11 bases and V 4 bases, and 4 bases lay outside the gene matches. General observations from the study: Prediction of most subjects' HLA-A and HLA-B alleles by TCR beta sequences was reportedly accurate. Excluded: some indistinguishable V segments such as TRBV6-2 and TRBV6-3. A later analysis linked a missense variant in DCLRE1C to the trimming of TCR beta V and J genes.

The sequenced sample consisted of PBMCs. The TCR comes from a woman aged 45-65 years in good health and CMV-seropositive. V gene TRBV5-6 combines with J gene TRBJ2-7; 9 bases agree with TRBD1. CDR3 loop: CASSLRTGEYF. The CDR3 DNA reads TGTGCCAGCAGCCTACGGACAGGGGAGTACTTC.